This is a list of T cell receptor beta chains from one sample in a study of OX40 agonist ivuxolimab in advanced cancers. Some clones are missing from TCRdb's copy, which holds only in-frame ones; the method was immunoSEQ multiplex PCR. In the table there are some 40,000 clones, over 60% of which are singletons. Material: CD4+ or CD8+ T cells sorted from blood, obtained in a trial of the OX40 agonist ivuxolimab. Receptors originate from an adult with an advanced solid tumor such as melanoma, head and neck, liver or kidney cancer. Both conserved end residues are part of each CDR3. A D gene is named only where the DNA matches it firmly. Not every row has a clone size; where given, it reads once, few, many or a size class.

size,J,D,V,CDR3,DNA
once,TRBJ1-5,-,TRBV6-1,CASAGGNQPQHF,TGTGCCAGCGCAGGAGGCAATCAGCCCCAGCATTTT
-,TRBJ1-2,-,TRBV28,CATGPYGYTF,TGTGCCACCGGGCCATATGGCTACACCTTC
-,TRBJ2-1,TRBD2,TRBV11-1,CASSFQTSSSSYNEQFF,TGTGCCAGCAGCTTTCAGACTAGCTCAAGCTCCTACAATGAGCAGTTCTTC
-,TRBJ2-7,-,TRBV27,CASSLTGTSGEQYF,TGTGCCAGCAGTTTAACCGGGACCTCCGGCGAGCAGTACTTC
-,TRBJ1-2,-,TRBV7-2,CASSLEQAYGYTF,TGTGCCAGCAGCTTAGAACAGGCGTATGGCTACACCTTC
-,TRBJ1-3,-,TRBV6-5,CASSYSTSGNTIYF,TGTGCCAGCAGTTACTCGACCTCTGGAAACACCATATATTTT
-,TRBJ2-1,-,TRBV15,CATSRDRAATQQFF,TGTGCCACCAGCAGAGATAGGGCTGCGACGCAGCAGTTCTTC
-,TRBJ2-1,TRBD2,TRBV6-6,CASSYSETSAQVGQFF,TGTGCCAGCAGTTACTCGGAGACTAGCGCTCAGGTTGGGCAGTTCTTC
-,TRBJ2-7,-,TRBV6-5,CASSYGLLGGEQYF,TGTGCCAGCAGTTACGGGCTCCTCGGGGGCGAGCAGTACTTC
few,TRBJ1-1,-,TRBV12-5,CASGLGPNTEAFF,TGTGCTAGTGGTTTGGGTCCGAACACTGAAGCTTTCTTT
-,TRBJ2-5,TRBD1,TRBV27,CASRDQGAQETQYF,TGTGCCAGCAGGGATCAGGGGGCCCAAGAGACCCAGTACTTC
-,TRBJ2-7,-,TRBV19,CASSMGPLGEQYF,TGTGCCAGTAGTATGGGACCTTTGGGCGAGCAGTACTTC
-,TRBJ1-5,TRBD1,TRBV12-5,CASGLVGTGFISNQPQHF,TGTGCTAGTGGTTTGGTGGGGACAGGGTTTATTAGCAATCAGCCCCAGCATTTT
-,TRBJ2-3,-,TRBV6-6,CASSYLITDTQYF,TGTGCCAGCAGTTACTTAATCACAGATACGCAGTATTTT
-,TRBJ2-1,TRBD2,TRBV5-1,CASSFTSGNEQFF,TGCGCCAGCAGCTTTACTAGCGGGAATGAGCAGTTCTTC
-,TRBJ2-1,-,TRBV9,CASSVEAGAGRSYNEQFF,TGTGCCAGCAGCGTAGAGGCGGGCGCGGGCCGCTCCTACAATGAGCAGTTCTTC
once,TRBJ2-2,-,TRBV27,CASSLESIVAGELFF,TGTGCCAGCAGTTTAGAGTCTATAGTAGCCGGGGAGCTGTTTTTT
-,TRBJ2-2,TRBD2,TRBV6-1,CASSELHGRATGELFF,TGTGCCAGCAGTGAATTACACGGGAGGGCGACCGGGGAGCTGTTTTTT
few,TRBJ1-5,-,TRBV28,CASTWGSNQPQHF,TGTGCCAGCACCTGGGGCAGCAACCAGCCCCAGCATTTT
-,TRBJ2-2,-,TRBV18,CASSPVFTGELFF,TGTGCCAGCTCACCGGTATTCACCGGGGAGCTGTTTTTT
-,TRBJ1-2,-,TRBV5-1,CASSMDTSSGYGYTF,TGCGCCAGCAGCATGGACACGTCAAGTGGGTATGGCTACACCTTC
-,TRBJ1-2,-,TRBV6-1,CASTPRPFYGYTF,TGTGCCAGCACGCCTAGGCCCTTCTATGGCTACACCTTC
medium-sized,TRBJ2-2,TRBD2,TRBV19,CASRPSGITGELFF,TGTGCCAGTAGACCTAGCGGTATCACCGGGGAGCTGTTTTTT
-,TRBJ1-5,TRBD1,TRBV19,CASSIRAGGSNQPQHF,TGTGCCAGTAGTATTCGAGCAGGGGGAAGCAATCAGCCCCAGCATTTT
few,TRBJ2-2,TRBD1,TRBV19,CATRTGYTGELFF,TGTGCAACGCGGACAGGTTACACCGGGGAGCTGTTTTTT
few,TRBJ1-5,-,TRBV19,CASSIANQGNQPQHF,TGTGCCAGTAGTATAGCAAACCAGGGCAATCAGCCCCAGCATTTT
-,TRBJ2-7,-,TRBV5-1,CASSLDSTSSYEQYF,TGCGCCAGCAGCTTGGATTCCACGAGCTCCTACGAGCAGTACTTC
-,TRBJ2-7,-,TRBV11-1,CASSKDSLSYEQYF,TGTGCCAGCAGCAAAGACAGTCTCTCCTACGAGCAGTACTTC
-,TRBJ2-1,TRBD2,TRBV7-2,CASSSPGLAGISSYNEQFF,TGTGCCAGCAGCTCGCCGGGACTAGCGGGAATAAGCTCCTACAATGAGCAGTTCTTC
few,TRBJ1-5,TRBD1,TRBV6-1,CASNPTGSNQPQHF,TGTGCCAGCAATCCGACAGGGAGCAATCAGCCCCAGCATTTT
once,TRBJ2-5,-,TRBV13,CASSQDISETQYF,TGTGCCAGCAGTCAAGACATTAGCGAGACCCAGTACTTC
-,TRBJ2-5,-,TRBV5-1,CASSLEGTLYQETQYF,TGCGCCAGCAGCTTGGAAGGGACGCTTTACCAAGAGACCCAGTACTTC
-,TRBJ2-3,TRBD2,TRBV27,CASITSRYLGLAGGQGSTDTQYF,TGTGCCAGCATTACTAGTCGTTATTTGGGACTAGCGGGAGGGCAGGGGAGCACAGATACGCAGTATTTT
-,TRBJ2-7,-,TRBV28,CASKGGPSSYEQYF,TGTGCCAGCAAAGGGGGGCCTAGCTCCTACGAGCAGTACTTC
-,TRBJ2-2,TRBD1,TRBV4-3,CASSHLYSGTGGLTGELFF,TGCGCCAGCAGCCATCTTTACTCCGGGACAGGGGGACTTACCGGGGAGCTGTTTTTT
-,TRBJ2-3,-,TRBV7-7,CASSLAQNLGDTQYF,TGTGCCAGCAGCTTAGCGCAGAACCTAGGGGATACGCAGTATTTT
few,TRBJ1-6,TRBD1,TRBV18,CASSGQGLLSSYNSPLHF,TGTGCCAGCTCGGGACAGGGCCTTTTGAGCTCCTATAATTCACCCCTCCACTTT
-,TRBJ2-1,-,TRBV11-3,CASSGTAYNEQFF,TGTGCCAGCAGCGGGACCGCGTACAATGAGCAGTTCTTC
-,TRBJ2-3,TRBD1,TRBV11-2,CASSLVGRDRTLITDTQYF,TGTGCCAGCAGCTTAGTCGGCAGGGACAGGACCCTTATCACAGATACGCAGTATTTT
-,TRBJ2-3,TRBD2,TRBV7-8,CASSLEEGLVIDTQYF,TGTGCCAGCAGCTTAGAAGAGGGACTAGTCATTGATACGCAGTATTTT
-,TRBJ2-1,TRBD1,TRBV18,CASSGQGNEQFF,TGTGCCAGCTCCGGACAGGGCAATGAGCAGTTCTTC
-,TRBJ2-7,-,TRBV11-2,CASSLGQATAYEQYF,TGTGCCAGCAGCTTAGGACAGGCCACCGCCTACGAGCAGTACTTC
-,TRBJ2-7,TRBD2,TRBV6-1,CASSLTSGSLYEQYF,TGTGCCAGCAGTTTGACTAGCGGGAGTCTCTACGAGCAGTACTTC
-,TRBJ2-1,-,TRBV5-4,CASSWRTNPRSYNEQFF,TGTGCCAGCAGCTGGCGGACTAACCCCCGAAGTTACAATGAGCAGTTCTTC
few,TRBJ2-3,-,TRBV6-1,CASSEGTDTQYF,TGTGCCAGCAGTGAAGGCACAGATACGCAGTATTTT
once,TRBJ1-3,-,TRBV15,CATSRGTGTGNTIYF,TGTGCCACCAGCAGGGGAACGGGAACTGGAAACACCATATATTTT
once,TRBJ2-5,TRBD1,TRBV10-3,CAISSDRVETQYF,TGTGCCATCAGCTCGGACAGGGTGGAGACCCAGTACTTC
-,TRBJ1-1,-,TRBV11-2,CASSSNSGRGLANTEAFF,TGTGCCAGCAGCTCAAACAGCGGGCGCGGGTTGGCGAACACTGAAGCTTTCTTT